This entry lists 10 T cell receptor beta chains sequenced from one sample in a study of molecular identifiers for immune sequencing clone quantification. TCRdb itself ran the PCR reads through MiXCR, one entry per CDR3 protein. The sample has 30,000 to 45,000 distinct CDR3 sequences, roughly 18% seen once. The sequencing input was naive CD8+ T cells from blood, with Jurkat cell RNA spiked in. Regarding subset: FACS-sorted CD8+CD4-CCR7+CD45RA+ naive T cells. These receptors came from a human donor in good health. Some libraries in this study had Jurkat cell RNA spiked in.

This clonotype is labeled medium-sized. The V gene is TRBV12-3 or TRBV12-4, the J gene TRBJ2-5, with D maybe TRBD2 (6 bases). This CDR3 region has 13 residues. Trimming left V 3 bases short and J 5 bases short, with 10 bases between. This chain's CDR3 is CASSLRRVETQYF. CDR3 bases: TGTGCCAGCAGTTTGAGGAGGGTTGAGACCCAGTACTTC.

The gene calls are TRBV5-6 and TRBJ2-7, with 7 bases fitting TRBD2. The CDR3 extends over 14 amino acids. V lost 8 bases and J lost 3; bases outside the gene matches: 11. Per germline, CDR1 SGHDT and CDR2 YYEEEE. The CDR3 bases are TGTGCCAGTCAAGAGCGGGAAAAAGGCTACGAGCAGTACTTC. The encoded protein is CASQEREKGYEQYF.

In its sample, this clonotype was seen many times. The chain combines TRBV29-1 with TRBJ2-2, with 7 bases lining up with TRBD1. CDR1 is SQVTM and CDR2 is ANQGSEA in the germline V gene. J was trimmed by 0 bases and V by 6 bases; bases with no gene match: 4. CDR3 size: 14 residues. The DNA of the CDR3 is TGCAGCGTACAGGGGCCGGCGAACACCGGGGAGCTGTTTTTT. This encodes CSVQGPANTGELFF.

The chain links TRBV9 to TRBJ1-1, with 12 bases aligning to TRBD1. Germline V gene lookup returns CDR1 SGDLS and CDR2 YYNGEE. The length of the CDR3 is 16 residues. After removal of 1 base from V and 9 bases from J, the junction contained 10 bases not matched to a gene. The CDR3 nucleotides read TGTGCCAGCAGCGTATCACCGGGACAGGGGGCTTATAAAGCTTTCTTT. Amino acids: CASSVSPGQGAYKAFF.

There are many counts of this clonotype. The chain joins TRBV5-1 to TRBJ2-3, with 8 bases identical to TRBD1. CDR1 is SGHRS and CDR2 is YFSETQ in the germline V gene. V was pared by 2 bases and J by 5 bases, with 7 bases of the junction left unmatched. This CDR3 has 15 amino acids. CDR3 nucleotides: TGCGCCAGCAGCTTTGGACAGGGTATTGGAGATACGCAGTATTTT. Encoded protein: CASSFGQGIGDTQYF.

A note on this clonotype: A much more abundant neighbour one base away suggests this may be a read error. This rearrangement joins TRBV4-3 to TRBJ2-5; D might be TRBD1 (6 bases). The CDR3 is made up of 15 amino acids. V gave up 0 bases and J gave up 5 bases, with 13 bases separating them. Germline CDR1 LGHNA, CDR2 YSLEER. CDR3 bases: TGCGCCAGCAGCCAAGATTCAGGGGACCCCGAGACCCAGTACTTC. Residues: CASSQDSGDPETQYF.

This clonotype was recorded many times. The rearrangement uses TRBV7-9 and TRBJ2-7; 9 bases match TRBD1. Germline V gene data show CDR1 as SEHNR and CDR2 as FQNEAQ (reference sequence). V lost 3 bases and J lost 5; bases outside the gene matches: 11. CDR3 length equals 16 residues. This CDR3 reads CASSLFPRDRVNEQYF. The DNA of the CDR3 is TGTGCCAGCAGCTTGTTTCCCCGGGACAGGGTTAACGAGCAGTACTTC.

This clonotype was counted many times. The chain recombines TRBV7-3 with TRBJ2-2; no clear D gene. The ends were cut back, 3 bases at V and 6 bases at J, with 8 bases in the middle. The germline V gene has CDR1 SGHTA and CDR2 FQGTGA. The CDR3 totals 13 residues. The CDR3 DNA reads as TGTGCCAGCAGCTTTACCCCCGCCGGGGAGCTGTTTTTT. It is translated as CASSFTPAGELFF.

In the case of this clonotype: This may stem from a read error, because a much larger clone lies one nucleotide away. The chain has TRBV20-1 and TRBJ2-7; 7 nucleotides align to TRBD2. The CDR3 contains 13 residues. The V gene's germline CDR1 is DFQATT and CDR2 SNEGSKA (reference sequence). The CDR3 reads CSARDGTNYEKYF. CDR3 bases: TGCAGTGCTAGAGATGGGACTAACTACGAGAAGTACTTC.

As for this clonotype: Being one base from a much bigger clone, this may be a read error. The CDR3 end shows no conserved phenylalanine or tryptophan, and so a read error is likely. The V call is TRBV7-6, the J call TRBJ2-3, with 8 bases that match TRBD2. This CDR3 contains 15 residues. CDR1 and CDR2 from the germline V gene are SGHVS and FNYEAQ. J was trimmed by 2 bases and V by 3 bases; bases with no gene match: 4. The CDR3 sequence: CASSLALAVTDTQYL. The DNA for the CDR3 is TGTGCCAGCAGCTTGGCACTAGCGGTCACAGATACGCAGTATCTT.